These 32 T cell receptor beta chains share one sample of origin, sequenced in a study of shared clonotypes between healthy human individuals. Repertoires were generated with immunoSEQ multiplex PCR, while TCRdb's copy carries only in-frame clones and drops some. The sample holds 2 million to 2.5 million clones, approximately 93% seen once. Sequencing was performed on naive CD4+ T cells from PBMCs. Sample subset: CD45RA+ positively selected. These receptors were collected from a man aged 18 to 29 in good health. Some clones in this sample may be carry-over from other donors' samples.

J is TRBJ1-3 and V is TRBV7-2, with D perhaps TRBD1 (5 bases). Germline CDR1 and CDR2: SGHTA and FQGNSA. Trimming shortened V by 7 bases and J by 0 bases, and 10 bases separated the two germline ends. The CDR3 is made up of 14 amino acids. The CDR3 nucleotides are TGTGCCAGCACCCCGCAGGGCTCTGGAAACACCATATATTTT. Protein sequence: CASTPQGSGNTIYF.

This sequence joins TRBV28 and TRBJ2-1; 13 bases align to TRBD2. V dropped 1 base and J dropped 5; count of bases not matched to a gene: 2. The CDR3 contains 16 residues. CDR1 and CDR2 from the germline V gene are MDHEN and SYDVKM. As DNA, the CDR3 is TGTGCCAGCAGTTTATCGGGACTAGCGGGAAACAATGAGCAGTTCTTC. It specifies CASSLSGLAGNNEQFF.

The chain links TRBV6-1 to TRBJ1-2; D is undetermined. CDR1 MNHNS and CDR2 SASEGT come from the germline V gene. The CDR3 totals 13 residues. V was trimmed by 8 bases and J by 3 bases, leaving 13 bases between them. DNA for the CDR3: TGTGCCAGCTGGCGCAGAACCGACTATGGCTACACCTTC. Amino acids: CASWRRTDYGYTF.

This chain connects TRBV7-2 to TRBJ2-2, with D unresolved. V was trimmed by 2 bases and J by 3 bases, leaving 13 bases between them. The germline V gene has CDR1 SGHTA and CDR2 FQGNSA. The CDR3 runs to 16 residues. For the CDR3, the DNA is TGTGCCAGCAGCTTAAGCACCGGCCCCTACACCGGGGAGCTGTTTTTT. Its translation is CASSLSTGPYTGELFF.

This clone has only one observation. In DNA form, the CDR3 reads TGCGCCAGCAGTGCGGGACGGGAGACCCAGTACTTC. Residues: CASSAGRETQYF. The chain employs TRBV10-2 and TRBJ2-5; D is perhaps TRBD1 or TRBD2 (5 bases each). CDR1 is WSHSY, CDR2 SAAADI, per germline. The CDR3 extends over 12 amino acids. The ends were cut back, 4 bases at V and 5 bases at J, with 8 bases in the middle.

This chain links TRBV29-1 with TRBJ2-6; D not certain. Deletions cut 8 bases from V and 5 bases from J, with 4 bases between. Germline CDR1 is SQVTM and CDR2 is ANQGSEA. The CDR3 loop spans 10 amino acids. DNA for the CDR3: TGCAGCCCCCGGGCCAACGTCCTGACTTTC. The encoded protein is CSPRANVLTF.

The V call is TRBV6-6, the J call TRBJ2-3, with D uncertain. Germline-derived CDR1 and CDR2 are MNHNY and SVGAGI (reference sequence). Trimming stripped 7 bases from V and 0 bases from J, with 8 bases between. The CDR3 totals 13 residues. This CDR3 is CASMRYSTDTQYF. The CDR3 DNA reads as TGTGCCAGCATGAGGTATAGCACAGATACGCAGTATTTT.

This sequence joins TRBV2 and TRBJ2-1; 13 bases fit TRBD2. The CDR3 totals 16 residues. CDR1 and CDR2 from the germline V gene are SNHLY and FYNNEI. V dropped 8 bases and J dropped 8; count of bases not matched to a gene: 12. The CDR3 reads CASGTAGLAGSYEQFF. The CDR3 nucleotides are TGTGCCAGCGGGACGGCGGGACTAGCGGGATCCTATGAGCAGTTCTTC.

The chain recombines TRBV27 with TRBJ2-4, with D possibly called TRBD1 or TRBD2 (5 bases each). CDR1 is MNHEY, CDR2 SMNVEV, per germline (reference sequence). V lost 5 bases and J 3 bases, leaving 14 bases between the germline ends. This CDR3 has 15 amino acids. The CDR3 protein is CASSPSGGHKNIQYF. For the CDR3, the DNA is TGTGCCAGCAGTCCGAGTGGAGGACACAAAAACATTCAGTACTTC.

This chain uses TRBV4-1 with TRBJ2-1; 7 bases line up with TRBD2. The CDR3 loop spans 15 amino acids. The junction had 7 bases not matched to a gene; V was cut back by 0 bases and J by 8 bases. Germline-derived CDR1 and CDR2 are MGHRA and YSYEKL. Here the CDR3 DNA reads TGCGCCAGCAGCCAAGAAGTGGGAGGGTTCCATGAGCAGTTCTTC. Its translation is CASSQEVGGFHEQFF.

The chain recombines TRBV18 with TRBJ2-1; 7 bases are a match to TRBD2. This CDR3 contains 15 residues. The germline gives CDR1 KGHSH, CDR2 LQKENI. J gave up 4 bases and V 3 bases, and 6 bases lay outside the gene matches. The CDR3, as DNA: TGTGCCAGCTCACCTGGGACTACCCAATACAATGAGCAGTTCTTC. Its protein product is CASSPGTTQYNEQFF.

This clone was seen once. CDR3 residues: CASTTRRESGYTF. CDR3 DNA: TGTGCCAGTACCACGCGGAGGGAGAGTGGCTACACCTTC. The chain recombines TRBV19 with TRBJ1-2; D ambiguous. The CDR3 consists of 13 residues. Trimming shortened V by 7 bases and J by 7 bases, and 16 bases separated the two germline ends. Per germline, CDR1 LNHDA and CDR2 SQIVND (reference sequence).

This rearrangement joins TRBV28 to TRBJ2-3, with TRBD1 matching 8 bases. With 5 bases clipped from V and 2 bases from J, the junction kept 9 bases outside the gene matches. CDR3 size: 16 residues. From germline, CDR1 is MDHEN and CDR2 SYDVKM. Here the CDR3 DNA reads TGTGCCAGCAGTATAAGGACAGGGAAGGACACAGATACGCAGTATTTT. This encodes CASSIRTGKDTDTQYF.

This chain connects TRBV7-9 to TRBJ2-2, with 7 nucleotides matching TRBD2. V trimming: 7 bases; J trimming: 3 bases; junction bases outside the gene matches: 2. The CDR3 covers 13 residues. In germline, CDR1 is SEHNR, CDR2 FQNEAQ (reference sequence). Here the CDR3 reads CASTRGDTGELFF. CDR3 nucleotide sequence: TGTGCCAGCACCCGGGGGGACACCGGGGAGCTGTTTTTT.

This rearrangement joins TRBV6-1 to TRBJ1-2; D is possibly TRBD1 (5 bases). This CDR3 has 15 residues. V lost 2 bases and J lost 2, with 12 bases in between. Germline V gene lookup returns CDR1 MNHNS and CDR2 SASEGT. CDR3 in amino acids: CASSEKRGPNYGYTF. The CDR3 DNA is TGTGCCAGCAGTGAAAAAAGGGGTCCGAACTATGGCTACACCTTC.

The J gene is TRBJ2-3, the V gene TRBV4-1; D is possibly TRBD1 or TRBD2 (5 bases each). The CDR3 loop spans 14 amino acids. The V and J ends lost 4 bases and 0 bases respectively, with 8 bases between them. Germline assignment: CDR1 MGHRA and CDR2 YSYEKL. For the CDR3, the DNA is TGCGCCAGCAGCCTTGGGGGTAGCACAGATACGCAGTATTTT. Translation gives CASSLGGSTDTQYF.

V is TRBV27 and J is TRBJ1-2, with D maybe TRBD1 (6 bases). This CDR3 has 13 residues. V shed 6 bases and J shed 5 bases, with 13 bases lying between them. In germline, CDR1 is MNHEY, CDR2 SMNVEV (reference sequence). In nucleotides, the CDR3 is TGTGCCAGCAGGGCCTCAGGGGTGTATGGCTACACCTTC. Protein sequence: CASRASGVYGYTF.

The chain links TRBV30 to TRBJ1-4; D gene uncertain. The V gene's germline CDR1 is GTSNPN and CDR2 SVGIG (reference sequence). Trimming removed 1 base from V and 5 bases from J, with 14 bases in between. The length of the CDR3 is 15 residues. CDR3 sequence reads: CAWSDGPALNEKLFF. CDR3 sequence (DNA): TGTGCCTGGAGTGACGGACCCGCCTTAAATGAAAAACTGTTTTTT. The full variable domain, rest sourced from reference TRBV30 and TRBJ1-4, is SQTIHQWPATLVQPVGSPLSLECTVEGTSNPNLYWYRQAAGRGLQLLFYSVGIGQISSEVPQNLSASRPQDRQFILSSKKLLLSDSGFYLCAWSDGPALNEKLFFGSGTQLSVL.

V gene TRBV10-3 combines with J gene TRBJ2-1; 7 bases fit TRBD2. Trimming removed 9 bases from V and 9 bases from J; junction bases left unmatched: 11. The CDR3 runs to 13 residues. Germline lookup yields CDR1 ENHRY and CDR2 SYGVKD. The CDR3 here is CAITTQAGREQFF. The CDR3 nucleotides read TGTGCCATTACCACCCAAGCGGGACGTGAGCAGTTCTTC.

The chain has TRBV27 and TRBJ2-7, with 9 bases aligning to TRBD1. CDR1 is MNHEY, CDR2 SMNVEV, per germline (reference sequence). V gave up 6 bases and J gave up 6 bases; unmatched junction bases: 15. The CDR3 contains 16 residues. Here the CDR3 DNA reads TGTGCCAGCAGGAGGGCGCGACAGGGGGTCCCCTTCGAGCAGTACTTC. Encoded protein: CASRRARQGVPFEQYF.

This sequence joins TRBV7-9 and TRBJ1-6; 7 nucleotides line up with TRBD1. This CDR3 has 14 residues. Germline assignment: CDR1 SEHNR and CDR2 FQNEAQ (reference sequence). V dropped 5 bases and J dropped 6; count of bases not matched to a gene: 4. This chain's CDR3 is CASSRQGGNSPLHF. For the CDR3, the DNA is TGTGCCAGCAGCCGCCAGGGGGGTAATTCACCCCTCCACTTT.

The chain is built from TRBV4-3 and TRBJ2-3, with D hard to call. The V gene's germline CDR1 is LGHNA and CDR2 YSLEER. V gave up 4 bases and J gave up 1 base, with 15 bases separating them. The CDR3 has 16 amino acids. The CDR3 protein is CASSPLPRQGTDTQYF. The CDR3 coding sequence is TGCGCCAGCAGCCCTCTTCCCCGCCAAGGCACAGATACGCAGTATTTT.

The chain couples TRBV5-1 to TRBJ2-2, with 12 bases aligning to TRBD2. With 7 bases clipped from V and 7 bases from J, the junction kept 14 bases outside the gene matches. The CDR3 spans 17 residues. The germline gives CDR1 SGHRS, CDR2 YFSETQ. The CDR3 region is CASGHGLAGPEGGELFF. CDR3 nucleotide sequence: TGCGCCAGCGGGCACGGACTAGCGGGGCCCGAGGGCGGGGAGCTGTTTTTT.

V and J are TRBV5-1 and TRBJ2-2, with TRBD1 matching over 7 bases. Germline V lookup: CDR1 SGHRS, CDR2 YFSETQ. The CDR3 totals 16 residues. Losses at the gene ends were 0 bases for V and 3 bases for J; bases not matched to a gene: 5. This CDR3 is CASSLAGQDDTGELFF. CDR3 sequence (DNA): TGCGCCAGCAGCTTGGCCGGACAGGACGACACCGGGGAGCTGTTTTTT. The full variable domain, completed using reference TRBV5-1 and TRBJ2-2, is KAGVTQTPRYLIKTRGQQVTLSCSPISGHRSVSWYQQTPGQGLQFLFEYFSETQRNKGNFPGRFSGRQFSNSRSEMNVSTLELGDSALYLCASSLAGQDDTGELFFGEGSRLTVL.

The J gene is TRBJ2-1, the V gene TRBV30; D is possibly TRBD1 (5 bases). Looked up from germline, CDR1 is GTSNPN and CDR2 is SVGIG (reference sequence). The CDR3 length is 17 residues. V lost 2 bases and J 0 bases, leaving 17 bases between the germline ends. The CDR3: CAWSRNWGGSSYNEQFF. Written as DNA, the CDR3 is TGTGCCTGGAGTAGGAATTGGGGCGGTAGCTCCTACAATGAGCAGTTCTTC. Full variable domain (rest looked up from reference TRBV30 and TRBJ2-1): SQTIHQWPATLVQPVGSPLSLECTVEGTSNPNLYWYRQAAGRGLQLLFYSVGIGQISSEVPQNLSASRPQDRQFILSSKKLLLSDSGFYLCAWSRNWGGSSYNEQFFGPGTRLTVL.

V usage is TRBV19 and J usage is TRBJ1-1; D is possibly TRBD1 (6 bases). The CDR3 is made up of 13 amino acids. Germline CDR1 LNHDA, CDR2 SQIVND (reference sequence). V was clipped by 9 bases and J by 4 bases, with 15 bases between them. This CDR3 is CASRGGLTTEAFF. The CDR3 DNA follows: TGTGCCAGCAGGGGTGGGCTCACCACTGAAGCTTTCTTT.

The CDR3 spells CASSLAVGQGQETQYF. The CDR3 nucleotides are TGTGCCAGCAGCTTAGCTGTCGGGCAGGGGCAAGAGACCCAGTACTTC. The chain has TRBV7-2 and TRBJ2-5, with D possibly matching TRBD1 (6 bases). From germline, CDR1 is SGHTA and CDR2 FQGNSA. The CDR3 loop spans 16 amino acids. The V end lost 0 bases, the J end lost 2 bases, and 13 bases lay between the germline ends. Looking up the rest from reference TRBV7-2 and TRBJ2-5 gives the full variable domain: GAGVSQSPSNKVTEKGKDVELRCDPISGHTALYWYRQSLGQGLEFLIYFQGNSAPDKSGLPSDRFSAERTGGSVSTLTIQRTQQEDSAVYLCASSLAVGQGQETQYFGPGTRLLVL.

The chain recombines TRBV28 with TRBJ2-7, with D possibly being TRBD1 (6 bases). Deletions cut 10 bases from V and 2 bases from J, with 18 bases between. Germline V gene sequence: CDR1 MDHEN, CDR2 SYDVKM. This CDR3 has 14 residues. CDR3 protein: CATDSRGTTYEQYF. The CDR3 DNA reads as TGTGCCACCGACTCTAGGGGGACAACCTACGAGCAGTACTTC.

This clone has only one observation. The chain links TRBV6-6 to TRBJ1-1; no clear D. Trimming pared 5 bases from V and 6 bases from J, leaving 7 bases between. Germline V CDR1 and CDR2: MNHNY, SVGAGI (reference sequence). The CDR3 runs 11 residues. The CDR3 spells CASSGTPEAFF. The CDR3 coding sequence is TGTGCCAGCAGTGGCACACCTGAAGCTTTCTTT.

With respect to this clone: This sample also contains other DNA sequences that code for the same CDR3. The V and J genes are TRBV5-1 and TRBJ2-7; no reliable D call. CDR3 length: 12 residues. Per germline, CDR1 SGHRS and CDR2 YFSETQ. V was pared by 3 bases and J by 3 bases, with 7 bases between. CDR3 loop: CASSSQGYEQYF. In DNA form, the CDR3 reads TGCGCCAGCAGCTCACAAGGCTACGAGCAGTACTTC.

Concerning this clone itself: In the same sample, other DNA sequences code for this CDR3. V gene TRBV5-1 combines with J gene TRBJ1-1, with TRBD1 identical over 8 bases. V lost 7 bases, J lost 4 bases, and 6 bases stayed unmatched. The CDR3 loop spans 13 amino acids. Germline V lookup: CDR1 SGHRS, CDR2 YFSETQ. This CDR3 is CASSQGARTEAFF. Written as DNA, the CDR3 is TGCGCCAGCTCTCAGGGGGCGCGCACTGAAGCTTTCTTT.

The V and J genes are TRBV29-1 and TRBJ1-1; D is perhaps TRBD1 (6 bases). Trimming cost V 4 bases and J 5 bases, with 14 bases left between them. This CDR3 region has 13 residues. The germline V gene has CDR1 SQVTM and CDR2 ANQGSEA. CDR3 residues: CSVGRGGSTEAFF. CDR3 nucleotide sequence: TGCAGCGTTGGGAGGGGGGGGTCAACTGAAGCTTTCTTT.